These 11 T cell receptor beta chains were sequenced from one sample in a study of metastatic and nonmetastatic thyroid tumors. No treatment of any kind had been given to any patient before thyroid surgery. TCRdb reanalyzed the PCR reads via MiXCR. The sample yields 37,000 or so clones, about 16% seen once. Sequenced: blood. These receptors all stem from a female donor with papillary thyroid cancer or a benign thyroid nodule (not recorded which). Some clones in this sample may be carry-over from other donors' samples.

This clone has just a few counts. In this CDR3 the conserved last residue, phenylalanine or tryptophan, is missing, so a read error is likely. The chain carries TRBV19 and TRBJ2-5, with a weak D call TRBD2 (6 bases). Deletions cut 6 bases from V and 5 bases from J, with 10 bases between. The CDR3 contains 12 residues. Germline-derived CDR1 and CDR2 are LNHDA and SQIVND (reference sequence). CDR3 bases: TGTGCCAGTAGGGGAGGAGGCGAGACCCAGTACTTA. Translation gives CASRGGGETQYL.

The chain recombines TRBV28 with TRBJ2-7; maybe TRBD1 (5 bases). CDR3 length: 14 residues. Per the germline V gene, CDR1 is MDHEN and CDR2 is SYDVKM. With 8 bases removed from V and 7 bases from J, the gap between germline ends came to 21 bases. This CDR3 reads CASAPPRAPREQYF. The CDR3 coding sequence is TGTGCCAGCGCCCCCCCCAGGGCCCCTCGTGAGCAGTACTTC.

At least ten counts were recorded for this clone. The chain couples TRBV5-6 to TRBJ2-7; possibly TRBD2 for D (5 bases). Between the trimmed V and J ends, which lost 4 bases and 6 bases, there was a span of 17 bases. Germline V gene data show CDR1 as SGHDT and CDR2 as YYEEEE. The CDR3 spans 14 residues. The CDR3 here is CASSKTGVLGEQYF. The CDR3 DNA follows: TGTGCCAGCAGCAAAACCGGGGTTTTGGGCGAGCAGTACTTC.

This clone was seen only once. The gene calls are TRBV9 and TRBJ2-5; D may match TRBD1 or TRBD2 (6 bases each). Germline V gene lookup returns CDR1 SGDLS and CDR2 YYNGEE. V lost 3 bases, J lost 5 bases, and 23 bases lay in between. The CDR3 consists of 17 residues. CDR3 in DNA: TGTGCCAGCAGCGGGGGGTCTAGCGTGGGGGCCCGGGAGACCCAGTACTTC. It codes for CASSGGSSVGARETQYF.

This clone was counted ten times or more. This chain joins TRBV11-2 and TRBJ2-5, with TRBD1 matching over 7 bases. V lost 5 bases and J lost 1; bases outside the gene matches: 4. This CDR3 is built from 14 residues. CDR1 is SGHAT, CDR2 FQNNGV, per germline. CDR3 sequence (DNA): TGTGCCAGCAGCCCGACAGGGTTCCAAGAGACCCAGTACTTC. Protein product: CASSPTGFQETQYF.

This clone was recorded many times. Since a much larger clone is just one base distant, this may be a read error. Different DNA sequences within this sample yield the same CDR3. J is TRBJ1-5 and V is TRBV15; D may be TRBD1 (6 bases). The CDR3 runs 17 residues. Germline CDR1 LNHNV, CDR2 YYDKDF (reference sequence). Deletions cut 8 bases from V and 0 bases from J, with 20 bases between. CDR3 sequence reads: CATAQGDMAPSNQPQHF. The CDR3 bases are TGTGCCACCGCACAGGGTGATATGGCTCCTAGCAATCAGCCCCAGCATTTT. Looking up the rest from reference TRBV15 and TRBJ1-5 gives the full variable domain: DAMVIQNPRYQVTQFGKPVTLSCSQTLNHNVMYWYQQKSSQAPKLLFHYYDKDFNNEADTPDNFQSRRPNTSFCFLDIRSPGLGDTAMYLCATAQGDMAPSNQPQHFGDGTRLSIL.

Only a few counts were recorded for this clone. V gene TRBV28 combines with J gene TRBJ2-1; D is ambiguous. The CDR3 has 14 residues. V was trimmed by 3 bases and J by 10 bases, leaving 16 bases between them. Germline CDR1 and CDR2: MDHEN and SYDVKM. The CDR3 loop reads CASSLGGPRREQFF. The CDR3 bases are TGTGCCAGCAGTTTGGGCGGCCCCCGGCGGGAGCAGTTCTTC.

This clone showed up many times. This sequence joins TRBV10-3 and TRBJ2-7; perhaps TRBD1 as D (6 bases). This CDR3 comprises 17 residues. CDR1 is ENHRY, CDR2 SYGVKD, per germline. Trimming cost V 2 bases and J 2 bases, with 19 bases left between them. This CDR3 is CAISERGGTGAPYEQYF. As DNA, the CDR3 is TGTGCCATCAGTGAGCGAGGGGGAACCGGGGCCCCCTACGAGCAGTACTTC.

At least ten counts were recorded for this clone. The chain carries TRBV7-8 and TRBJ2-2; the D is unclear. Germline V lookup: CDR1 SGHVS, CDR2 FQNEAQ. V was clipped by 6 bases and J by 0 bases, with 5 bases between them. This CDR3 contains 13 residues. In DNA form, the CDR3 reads TGTGCCAGCAGGTCCCCGAACACCGGGGAGCTGTTTTTT. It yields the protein CASRSPNTGELFF.

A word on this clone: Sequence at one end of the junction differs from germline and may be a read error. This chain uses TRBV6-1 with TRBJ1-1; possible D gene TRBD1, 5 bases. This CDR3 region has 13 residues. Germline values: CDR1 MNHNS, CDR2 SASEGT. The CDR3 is CAISCGQNTEAFF. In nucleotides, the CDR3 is TGTGCCATCAGTTGTGGACAGAACACTGAAGCTTTCTTT.

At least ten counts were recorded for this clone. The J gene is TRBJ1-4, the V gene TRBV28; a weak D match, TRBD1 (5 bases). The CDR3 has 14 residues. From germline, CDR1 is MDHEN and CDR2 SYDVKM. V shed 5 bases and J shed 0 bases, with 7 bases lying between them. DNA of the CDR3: TGTGCCAGCAGTCCCAGGGCAACTAATGAAAAACTGTTTTTT. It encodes CASSPRATNEKLFF.